This T cell receptor (beta chain) stems from a study of cytomegalovirus exposure and HLA in healthy donors. J was trimmed by 3 bases and V by 6 bases; bases with no gene match: 3. This CDR3 contains 13 residues. Per germline, CDR1 SNHLY and CDR2 FYNNEI. Assay: immunoSEQ multiplex PCR; the TCRdb copy retains only in-frame clones and omits some. The sample consists of 90,000 to 150,000 clones, approximately 85% of them appearing once. V is TRBV2 and J is TRBJ2-7; 9 nucleotides align to TRBD1. Sample: PBMCs. The clonotype was recovered from a man aged 18 to 30 in good health and CMV-seronegative. CDR3 amino acids: CASRGTGNYEQYF. CDR3 bases: TGTGCCAGCAGGGGGACAGGGAACTACGAGCAGTACTTC.